This paragraph reports one TCR beta chain. This clonotype has at least ten counts. The specificity of this receptor is unknown. There are no base qualities to consult, and no much larger clone falls within one base. Donors were 30 to 45 systemically healthy Caucasian individuals from Russia aged roughly 6 to 90 years. Each donor gave 8 to 10 milliliters of peripheral blood, collected into EDTA-treated Vacutainer tubes. Ficoll-Paque density-gradient centrifugation was used to isolate PBMCs, with at least 6.5 million per sample. Total RNA was extracted from PBMCs with Trizol reagent, with at least 6 micrograms obtained per sample. The percentages of naive CD45RAhigh/CD27high T cells were determined by flow cytometry on a PBMC aliquot from every donor. These data originate in a study of blood T cells in healthy people across ages (dated by TCRdb to 2014 to 2015). Background for the entire study: In model experiments, template switching captured roughly one uniquely barcoded TCR beta cDNA molecule for every two T cells. The study analyzed two additional independent replicas of 1 million unique cDNA reads from the same blood draw for two donors, one aged 18 to 29 and one aged 80 or older. Using deep sequencing normalized with unique cDNA molecular identifiers, the study measured how TCR beta repertoire diversity changes with age. Four age groups were formed from the donors: young (average 16 years), middle-aged (more than 35), aged (62) and long-lived (around 82). To avoid experimental bias, donors of different ages were randomly spread across the sequencing lanes. General conclusions and limits of the study: Because profiling used bulk unsorted PBMCs, naive and antigen-experienced compartments could not be compared conclusively. Estimates of total diversity based on one million sequenced T cells were considered lower bounds and underestimates. There was a strong correlation between observed TCR beta diversity and the percentage of naive T cells measured by flow cytometry. Because donor CMV infection status was unknown, age-related changes in expanded clonotypes were potentially confounded. Compared with the aged group, the long-lived group had more naive CD4+ T cells, fewer expanded clones and increased TCR diversity, suggesting age selection. As age increased, observed TCR beta diversity per million T cells dropped in a roughly linear way, and a significant reduction was already evident by age 40.

The CDR3 sequence holds 14 residues, the cysteine and phenylalanine included. Solely the CDR3 DNA is kept, with 42 bases framed from the first base. As encoded in the germline V gene (reference sequence), CDR1 is SEHNR while CDR2 is FQNEAQ. V is pared back by 1 base and J by 6 bases, with 13 bases lying between the germline termini. Library preparation employed 5' RACE. TCRdb shows the sequencer as Illumina HiSeq 2500. A second roughly 6 to 11 cycle PCR used a sample-barcoded 5' primer and a J-beta primer mix. A template-switch 5' adaptor carrying 12 random nucleotides introduced a unique molecular identifier onto each TCR beta cDNA molecule. Each sample yielded at least 2.5 million CDR3-containing paired-end reads. The Mint cDNA synthesis kit, primed by a TRBC-specific oligonucleotide, was used to synthesize first-strand cDNA from all RNA. All cDNA was treated with uracil-DNA glycosylase and then went through a first 18-cycle PCR with the universal primers M1SS and BC2_uni_R. As for the original processing: Each sample was normalized by randomly selecting 1 million high-quality reads, each carrying a distinct molecular identifier. Reads with shared molecular identifiers were discarded instead of being binned into consensus sequences. MiTCR, run with a Q25 quality threshold and the strictest error-elimination algorithm, handled CDR3 identification, clonotype clustering and error correction. A nonparametric unseen species model with Euler transformation was used to estimate lower-bound total TCR beta diversity. TCRdb applied fastp at Q25 and MiXCR to the public reads, then kept only in-frame beta chains. Identical CDR3 proteins give one entry, which carries the most common genes and DNA. The V and J calls follow TCRdb's processing rather than the paper's. In this sample the table shows 1.5 million to 2 million distinct CDR3 sequences, 28% of which occur a single time. The top ten hold 6.5% to 8.5% of the sample.

Recombination connected TRBV7-9 to TRBJ2-7; matching of 6 bases hints at TRBD2 as the D gene. This receptor was obtained from a woman in her 30s in good health. The specimen sequenced was blood. The nucleotide sequence reads as follows: TGTGCCAGCAGCTTAGTCGCGCTACTAGCCGAGCAGTACTTC. Translated, it reads CASSLVALLAEQYF.